Listed here are 5 T cell receptor beta chains from one sample, sequenced in a study of T cell responses to AZD1222 COVID-19 vaccine. Data came from immunoSEQ multiplex PCR; TCRdb stores just in-frame clones and leaves some out. The sample carries fewer than 150,000 clones, 88% recorded once. The sequencing used peripheral blood, collected on day 0 of AZD1222 vaccination. The receptors originated from an adult in good health.

V gene TRBV19 combines with J gene TRBJ2-3; 8 bases line up with TRBD1. The ends lost 4 bases at V and 4 bases at J; junction bases unmatched: 7. This CDR3 is 15 amino acids long. Germline V lookup: CDR1 LNHDA, CDR2 SQIVND (reference sequence). The chain's CDR3 is CASSTRTGSADTQYF. In DNA form, the CDR3 reads TGTGCCAGTAGTACGAGGACAGGGAGCGCAGATACGCAGTATTTT.

The rearrangement links TRBV6-5 to TRBJ1-4, with 7 bases fitting TRBD1. This CDR3 spans 12 amino acids. Germline V CDR1 and CDR2: MNHEY, SVGAGI. The V segment lost 7 bases and the J segment 6 bases; nucleotides outside the gene matches: 2. CDR3 in DNA: TGTGCCAGCACTCAGGGGGATGAAAAACTGTTTTTT. It encodes CASTQGDEKLFF.

V and J are TRBV2 and TRBJ2-7; TRBD1 aligns across 7 bases. CDR3 length: 17 residues. Germline CDR1 SNHLY, CDR2 FYNNEI. Unmatched junction bases numbered 10, after V lost 2 bases and J lost 0 bases. The CDR3 DNA sequence: TGTGCCAGCAGTGAACAGTATGGGGACAGTAGCTCCTACGAGCAGTACTTC. Translating gives CASSEQYGDSSSYEQYF.

CDR3 loop: CASSPTGDRLGEKLFF. The CDR3 DNA reads TGCGCCAGCAGCCCGACGGGGGACAGGCTGGGCGAAAAACTGTTTTTT. This chain joins TRBV4-3 and TRBJ1-4; 8 bases fit TRBD1. J was trimmed by 8 bases and V by 4 bases; bases with no gene match: 12. Looked up from germline, CDR1 is LGHNA and CDR2 is YSLEER. The CDR3 extends over 16 amino acids.

This clone was observed a single time. The rearrangement links TRBV27 to TRBJ2-7, with 8 bases identical to TRBD1. The V gene's germline CDR1 is MNHEY and CDR2 SMNVEV (reference sequence). This CDR3 comprises 14 residues. The trim removed 7 bases at V and 0 bases at J, leaving 5 bases unmatched. The CDR3 spells CASTTGGPSYEQYF. CDR3 DNA: TGTGCCAGCACCACAGGGGGACCCTCCTACGAGCAGTACTTC.